This T cell receptor beta chain emerged from a study of regulatory T cells in long-lasting Graves disease. This CDR3 is built from 15 residues. Specified time point: newly diagnosed GD, antithyroid drugs for less than 3 months. From PBMCs, RNA was extracted and then used to make the TCR library. As regards this clonotype: The junction does not match germline at one end; this may be a read error.

TCR beta libraries were built with iRepertoire HTBI primers and Arm-PCR of CDR3 regions. TCRdb passed the multiplex PCR reads through MiXCR, listing each CDR3 protein once. The sample holds about 400,000 distinct CDR3 sequences; around 16% are singletons and the top ten take about 19%. The sample was also reused in another study, on T cells in Graves' hyperthyroidism and ophthalmopathy.

The clonotype originates from a woman aged 18-29 years with Graves disease. The material sequenced was peripheral blood mononuclear cells (PBMCs), taken at new diagnosis, from a patient treated with antithyroid drugs. The gene calls are TRBV12-3 or TRBV12-4 and TRBJ2-7; perhaps D is TRBD1 or TRBD2 (5 bases each). CDR3 protein: CACSKTGRLLYEQYF. The CDR3 nucleotides read TGTGCCTGCAGTAAGACGGGACGCCTTTTGTACGAGCAGTACTTC.